The clone carrying this T cell receptor (beta chain) was detected only a few times. Its specificity is unknown. These data belong to a study of T cells in tumors after PD-1 blockade. Across the whole study: Daily vismodegib 150 mg continued in a subset of anti-PD-1-treated patients. General study findings and limits: Blood contained about 42% of the tumor's TCR clonotypes.

TCRdb's table, derived via immunoSEQ multiplex PCR, lists solely in-frame clones and lacks some. The sample comprises tens of thousands of clones, over 75% of which are singletons, and about an eighth rests with the top ten. The CDR3 loop spans 15 amino acids. Germline CDR1 MNHNS, CDR2 SASEGT. Germline trimming cut 2 bases from V and 2 bases from J; bases unmatched to any gene: 5. Sequencing used PBMCs, obtained before anti-PD-1 treatment. The sequence was collected from a human donor with basal cell carcinoma. V gene TRBV6-1 combines with J gene TRBJ2-7; 8 bases line up with TRBD1. The CDR3 spells CASSEQTGGAYEQYF. CDR3 nucleotides: TGTGCCAGCAGTGAACAAACAGGGGGAGCCTACGAGCAGTACTTC.